This TCR beta chain was observed in a study of OX40 agonist ivuxolimab in advanced cancers. Profiling relied on immunoSEQ multiplex PCR, and the TCRdb table lists in-frame clones only, not all of them. The profile covers tens of thousands of clones, with 88% appearing a single time and about 0.52% taken by the ten largest. Study results and caveats: Circulating CD4+ and CD8+ T cells showed clonal expansion by week 6 at 0.1 to 3.0 mg/kg.

Germline V gene lookup returns CDR1 MNHEY and CDR2 SVGAGI. V was cut by 5 bases and J by 0 bases, with 11 bases left in between. This CDR3 is 14 amino acids long. This clone was observed a few times. What it recognizes is unknown. The rearrangement links TRBV6-5 to TRBJ2-7, with D tentatively TRBD1 (6 bases). This TCR derives from an adult with an advanced solid tumor such as melanoma, head and neck, liver or kidney cancer. Material: CD4+ or CD8+ T cells sorted from blood, obtained in a trial of the OX40 agonist ivuxolimab. CDR3 sequence reads: CASSEQGTSYEQYF. In DNA, the CDR3 is TGTGCCAGCAGTGAACAGGGAACCTCCTACGAGCAGTACTTC.